This T cell receptor beta chain was obtained from a study of chemoradiotherapy in HPV16-positive cancers. Study summary: Candidate HPV-specific clones and shared TCR motifs came from a couple of HPV16-positive patients.

General study results and limits: Candidate HPV-specific clones and E7-related TCR motifs grew in tumor during treatment. Functional assays defining HPV-specific T cells used only a couple of HPV16-positive patients.

Some clones are missing from TCRdb's copy, which holds only in-frame ones; the method was immunoSEQ multiplex PCR. The data hold roughly 6,000 clones, with roughly three quarters observed a single time. Repertoires were sampled repeatedly during chemoradiotherapy. V lost 4 bases and J 6 bases, leaving 18 bases between the germline ends. Per the germline V gene, CDR1 is MGHRA and CDR2 is YSYEKL. This CDR3 contains 15 residues. This clone was counted a few times. Its cognate antigen is unknown. V gene TRBV4-1 combines with J gene TRBJ1-2, with D maybe TRBD1 (5 bases). This receptor was obtained from a human donor with HPV-associated anogenital cancer. The sequenced sample was tumor tissue, obtained from a patient who underwent chemoradiotherapy. The CDR3 reads CASSPYFREEDGYTF. The DNA of the CDR3 is TGCGCCAGCAGCCCCTACTTCAGGGAAGAGGATGGCTACACCTTC.